These 18 T cell receptor beta chains were sequenced from one sample in a study of T-cell memory formation after mild COVID-19. TCRdb ran MiXCR on the 5' RACE reads and lists one entry per CDR3 protein. Of 580,000 or so distinct CDR3 sequences listed, approximately 15% are singletons. Sequencing was performed on PBMCs or a T cell subset sorted from them (not recorded which). Receptors were obtained from an adult woman who had mild COVID-19 (a few samples of this study predate the infection). Cell type and time point are not known.

This clonotype has more than one count but fewer than ten. The genes are TRBV6-5 and TRBJ2-5, with 7 bases matching TRBD2. The germline V gene encodes CDR1 MNHEY and CDR2 SVGAGI. The CDR3 loop spans 15 amino acids. The V and J ends lost 6 bases and 3 bases, in that order; junction bases with no gene match: 10. The CDR3 DNA is TGTGCCAGCAGCCCCTGGGAGGGAGAGAAAGAGACCCAGTACTTC. This translates into CASSPWEGEKETQYF.

This chain joins TRBV20-1 and TRBJ2-3; 8 bases fit TRBD2. Losses at the gene ends were 1 base for V and 4 bases for J; bases not matched to a gene: 7. Germline V gene data show CDR1 as DFQATT and CDR2 as SNEGSKA (reference sequence). The CDR3 has 15 residues. In nucleotides, the CDR3 is TGCAGTGCTAGAGGTCGAGCGGGAGCGTCAGATACGCAGTATTTT. Translation gives CSARGRAGASDTQYF.

The V gene is TRBV5-1, the J gene TRBJ2-1, with 10 nucleotides matching TRBD1. The CDR3 loop spans 15 amino acids. Germline trimming cut 3 bases from V and 3 bases from J; bases unmatched to any gene: 3. Germline V gene sequence: CDR1 SGHRS, CDR2 YFSETQ. The CDR3 DNA sequence: TGCGCCAGCAGCTCGCGGACAGGGGGCTACAATGAGCAGTTCTTC. This encodes CASSSRTGGYNEQFF.

This chain links TRBV6-5 with TRBJ2-3; D possibly uses TRBD1 or TRBD2 (6 bases each). V shed 1 base and J shed 2 bases, with 13 bases lying between them. In germline, CDR1 is MNHEY, CDR2 SVGAGI. The CDR3 is 16 amino acids. The chain's CDR3 is CASSYFRGAVTDTQYF. The CDR3 nucleotides are TGTGCCAGCAGTTACTTTAGGGGGGCCGTCACAGATACGCAGTATTTT.

This clonotype was seen only a few times. V usage is TRBV20-1 and J usage is TRBJ1-3; D uncertain. V shed 0 bases and J shed 2 bases, with 5 bases lying between them. This CDR3 is 13 amino acids long. CDR1 is DFQATT, CDR2 SNEGSKA, per germline (reference sequence). CDR3 DNA: TGCAGTGCTAGAGACCTGACTGGAAACACCATATATTTT. Its protein product is CSARDLTGNTIYF.

This clonotype appeared a few times. The V and J genes are TRBV27 and TRBJ2-2; weak D call: TRBD2 (6 bases). The V end was cut by 3 bases, the J end by 2 bases, with 10 bases between. The CDR3 contains 15 residues. Germline-derived CDR1 and CDR2 are MNHEY and SMNVEV (reference sequence). CDR3 DNA sequence: TGTGCCAGCAGTTTTGGAGGGGACAACACCGGGGAGCTGTTTTTT. Its translation is CASSFGGDNTGELFF.

This clonotype was counted ten times or more. The chain has TRBV30 and TRBJ1-5; 8 positions agree with TRBD1. J was trimmed by 8 bases and V by 5 bases; bases with no gene match: 11. The CDR3 consists of 14 residues. Germline CDR1 reads GTSNPN; CDR2 reads SVGIG (reference sequence). Here the CDR3 reads CAWDRQGAREPQHF. Here the CDR3 DNA reads TGTGCCTGGGATCGGCAGGGGGCGAGGGAGCCCCAGCATTTT.

The gene calls are TRBV29-1 and TRBJ1-2, with 7 bases aligning to TRBD1. Germline V gene data show CDR1 as SQVTM and CDR2 as ANQGSEA. There are 13 residues in the CDR3. V shed 7 bases and J 3 bases; nucleotides not matched to a gene: 8. CDR3 coding DNA: TGCAGCGCCCAGGGGGGGGAGGACTATGGCTACACCTTC. Amino acids: CSAQGGEDYGYTF.

The chain links TRBV27 to TRBJ2-5; the match to TRBD1 covers 9 bases. V was clipped by 6 bases and J by 5 bases; unmatched bases: 10. The CDR3 is made up of 15 amino acids. Germline-derived CDR1 and CDR2 are MNHEY and SMNVEV (reference sequence). The CDR3 here is CASRYEGTGRETQYF. DNA for the CDR3: TGTGCCAGCAGATACGAAGGGACAGGGCGGGAGACCCAGTACTTC.

V is TRBV4-1 and J is TRBJ2-1; D is uncertain. The CDR3 is 12 amino acids. Germline V gene data show CDR1 as MGHRA and CDR2 as YSYEKL. The V end lost 4 bases, the J end lost 8 bases, and 9 bases lay between the germline ends. The CDR3 here is CASSLGFDEQFF. As DNA, the CDR3 is TGCGCCAGCAGCCTGGGCTTCGATGAGCAGTTCTTC.

This clonotype came up a few times. The chain has TRBV9 and TRBJ2-5; the match to TRBD2 covers 7 bases. This CDR3 is 15 amino acids long. Trimming at V came to 0 bases and at J to 1 base, leaving 3 bases not matched to a gene. Per germline, CDR1 SGDLS and CDR2 YYNGEE. CDR3 sequence reads: CASSVGSGPQETQYF. Here the CDR3 DNA reads TGTGCCAGCAGCGTAGGTAGCGGGCCCCAAGAGACCCAGTACTTC.

There are a few counts of this clonotype. The J gene is TRBJ2-3, the V gene TRBV4-3; 11 bases agree with TRBD2. The CDR3 consists of 19 residues. The trim removed 4 bases at V and 0 bases at J, leaving 12 bases unmatched. Germline V CDR1 and CDR2: LGHNA, YSLEER. This chain's CDR3 is CASSPTSGARVHSTDTQYF. The CDR3, as DNA: TGCGCCAGCAGCCCGACTAGCGGGGCCAGGGTTCATAGCACAGATACGCAGTATTTT.

This clonotype has ten or more counts. As DNA, the CDR3 is TGTGCCAGCAGCCGAATGAACCGGGATCTCGGCGGTGAAAAACTGTTTTTT. Amino acids: CASSRMNRDLGGEKLFF. The J gene is TRBJ1-4, the V gene TRBV7-2; D is ambiguous. V lost 5 bases to trimming and J lost 7 bases, with 23 bases between them. The CDR3 length is 17 residues. Germline loops: CDR1 SGHTA, CDR2 FQGNSA.

This sequence joins TRBV7-2 and TRBJ2-3; D gene ambiguous. V was pared by 4 bases and J by 5 bases, with 7 bases between. The CDR3 is 12 residues long. The germline gives CDR1 SGHTA, CDR2 FQGNSA. CDR3 sequence (DNA): TGTGCCAGCAGCTATATACAAGATACGCAGTATTTT. It yields the protein CASSYIQDTQYF.

In this sample, this clonotype turned up a few times. V is TRBV6-2 or TRBV6-3 and J is TRBJ2-4, with 14 nucleotides matching TRBD2. V lost 6 bases to trimming and J lost 4 bases; unmatched junction nucleotides: 8. Per germline, CDR1 MNHEY and CDR2 SVGEGT. This CDR3 is built from 17 residues. The CDR3 spells CASRASGTSGGKNIQYF. The CDR3 DNA reads TGTGCCAGCAGGGCGTCCGGGACTAGCGGGGGAAAAAACATTCAGTACTTC.

The sample holds a few counts of this clonotype. The V gene is TRBV7-2, the J gene TRBJ1-5; D is ambiguous. The germline V gene has CDR1 SGHTA and CDR2 FQGNSA. CDR3 length equals 14 residues. Trimming pared 5 bases from V and 2 bases from J, leaving 10 bases between. The CDR3 DNA reads TGTGCCAGCAGCGCTCGGACGGGCAATCAGCCCCAGCATTTT. Translating gives CASSARTGNQPQHF.

This clonotype appeared a few times. The V call is TRBV6-6, the J call TRBJ2-4; D call uncertain. The CDR3 spans 13 residues. V gave up 6 bases and J gave up 7 bases, with 13 bases separating them. The V gene's germline CDR1 is MNHNY and CDR2 SVGAGI (reference sequence). The DNA of the CDR3 is TGTGCCAGCAGCAAAGGATCAAGCAACATTCAGTACTTC. Encoded protein: CASSKGSSNIQYF.

CDR3: CASSVGTSGSLSETQYF. CDR3 nucleotides: TGTGCCAGCAGCGTAGGGACTAGCGGGAGTTTGTCGGAGACCCAGTACTTC. The V and J genes are TRBV9 and TRBJ2-5, with 13 bases lining up with TRBD2. V trimming: 0 bases; J trimming: 5 bases; junction bases outside the gene matches: 7. Germline V gene data show CDR1 as SGDLS and CDR2 as YYNGEE. The CDR3 has 17 amino acids.